These T cell receptor beta chains were read from a single sample in a study of a mutant IDH1 vaccine in newly diagnosed glioma. Their recognized antigens are unknown. Only in-frame clones appear in the TCRdb table, and some are missing; sequencing was by immunoSEQ multiplex PCR. The table lists under 50,000 clones, more than 70% of them singletons. The sequencing here drew on PBMCs, taken from a glioma patient whose treatment included an IDH1 peptide vaccine. Receptors were obtained from a woman between 35 and 50 years old with glioma. The CDR3 runs from the conserved cysteine through the conserved F or W. Fields, in order: D gene, V gene, CDR3 protein. A D gene is named only where the DNA matches it firmly.

d_gene: NA; v_gene: TRBV2; CDR3aa: CARSSPTGELFF
d_gene: NA; v_gene: TRBV9; CDR3aa: CASSEWGSATEAFF
d_gene: TRBD1; v_gene: TRBV10-3; CDR3aa: CAIRAGTGDTEAFF
d_gene: NA; v_gene: TRBV4-1; CDR3aa: CASSRVPGELFF
d_gene: TRBD1; v_gene: TRBV2; CDR3aa: CASSGRTGVNTEAFF
d_gene: TRBD2; v_gene: TRBV4-1; CDR3aa: CASSQGGSGSGRSGQYF
d_gene: NA; v_gene: TRBV5-4; CDR3aa: CASSYDLGELFF
d_gene: NA; v_gene: TRBV6-5; CDR3aa: CASSYGGGPSSYEQYF
d_gene: NA; v_gene: TRBV5-6; CDR3aa: CASSLGAGAKNSPLHF
d_gene: TRBD1; v_gene: TRBV19; CDR3aa: CATTGQGNQPQHF
d_gene: NA; v_gene: TRBV30; CDR3aa: CAWGVGNTIYF
d_gene: NA; v_gene: TRBV18; CDR3aa: CASSRGRRETQYF
d_gene: NA; v_gene: TRBV5-1; CDR3aa: CASSPGRTEAFF
d_gene: NA; v_gene: TRBV4-1; CDR3aa: CASSQTDTQYF
d_gene: TRBD2; v_gene: TRBV5-1; CDR3aa: CASSSTSGANVLTF
d_gene: NA; v_gene: TRBV6-1; CDR3aa: CASRGTSLTEAFF
d_gene: TRBD1; v_gene: TRBV7-8; CDR3aa: CASSVDLGTVIFNTGELFF
d_gene: NA; v_gene: TRBV25-1; CDR3aa: CASSSAGPQETQYF
d_gene: NA; v_gene: TRBV2; CDR3aa: CASIRQGAGGETQYF
d_gene: NA; v_gene: TRBV4-1; CDR3aa: CASSQVDSNQPQHF
d_gene: NA; v_gene: TRBV19; CDR3aa: CASSMFSRMGHLNQPQHF
d_gene: TRBD2; v_gene: TRBV29-1; CDR3aa: CSVEDLAGVTGELFF
d_gene: NA; v_gene: TRBV12-5; CDR3aa: CASGLRTEYGYTF
d_gene: TRBD1; v_gene: TRBV5-1; CDR3aa: CASSWGQGVEQYF
d_gene: NA; v_gene: TRBV7-9; CDR3aa: CAGMQRRAGSTGELFF
d_gene: NA; v_gene: TRBV19; CDR3aa: CASKDLRNYGYTF
d_gene: NA; v_gene: TRBV20-1; CDR3aa: CSAEVDEKLFF
d_gene: NA; v_gene: TRBV5-1; CDR3aa: CASSRTVVGTEAFF
d_gene: NA; v_gene: TRBV27; CDR3aa: CASSFGTRTNSPLHF
d_gene: TRBD1; v_gene: TRBV7-2; CDR3aa: CASSLEGARGYTF
d_gene: NA; v_gene: TRBV6-5; CDR3aa: CASSYGDNGDGYTF
d_gene: TRBD1; v_gene: TRBV2; CDR3aa: CASRTTGGWYGYTF
d_gene: NA; v_gene: TRBV7-8; CDR3aa: CASSLAGPTYEQYF